This entry concerns a single T cell receptor beta chain. As yet, its antigen is unknown. This record belongs to a study of beta chain features in type 1 diabetes. Overall study findings and caveats: Researchers reported that naive, central memory and Treg TCRB repertoires appeared more similar in patients than in healthy donors. Within each of all four CD4+ subsets, Type 1 diabetes patients had TCRB CDR3s that were moderately but significantly shorter.

Isolated RNA was reverse transcribed in full, so expressed TCRB transcripts were sequenced. The repertoire was sequenced with immunoSEQ multiplex PCR; TCRdb's copy has only in-frame clones and lacks some. The sample includes around 130,000 clones, about a sixth seen only once; the top ten take 2.3%. Germline CDR1 reads KGHSH; CDR2 reads LQKENI. The CDR3 is 15 amino acids. The V and J ends lost 2 bases and 8 bases, in that order; junction bases with no gene match: 4. The source is a man aged 25-45 years with type 1 diabetes. The J gene is TRBJ1-6, the V gene TRBV18; 9 bases agree with TRBD1. The sequenced sample was central memory CD4+ T cells from blood. CDR3 nucleotides: TGTGCCAGCTCACCAAACCGGGACAGGGATTCACCCCTCCACTTT. Residues: CASSPNRDRDSPLHF.